This T cell receptor (beta chain) was sequenced for a study of shared clonotypes between healthy human individuals. Study conclusions and caveats: Non-shared clonotypes were found to have lower generation probabilities than the clonotypes that were shared by all four of the sorted-subset donors.

Germline CDR1 is MNHNS and CDR2 is SASEGT. The CDR3 has 12 residues. Trimming stripped 6 bases from V and 9 bases from J, with 12 bases between. This clone was seen only once. Its antigen is unidentified. Assay used: immunoSEQ multiplex PCR; TCRdb lists only in-frame clones, some missing. In the table there are 2 million to 2.5 million clones, 85% to 95% of which are singletons. The TCR originated in a man younger than 35 in good health. Some clones in this sample may be carry-over from other donors' samples. The sample taken for sequencing was naive CD4+ T cells from PBMCs. Described subset: CD45RA+ positively selected. The V call is TRBV6-1, the J call TRBJ1-3; no reliable D call. For the CDR3, the DNA is TGTGCCAGCAGGATATCGACGAGCACCATATATTTT. Its translation is CASRISTSTIYF.